Presented here are 25 T cell receptor beta chains from one specimen sequenced in a study of blood T cell repertoires in COVID-19. Some clones are missing from TCRdb's copy, which holds only in-frame ones; the method was immunoSEQ multiplex PCR. The sample has some 210,000 clones; approximately 82% are singletons. Sequencing used peripheral blood. The receptors derive from a middle-aged woman with acute or convalescent COVID-19.

The rearrangement links TRBV7-8 to TRBJ1-5; the match to TRBD1 covers 9 bases. The CDR3 runs 16 residues. Germline V gives CDR1 SGHVS, CDR2 FQNEAQ. V gave up 4 bases and J gave up 1 base; unmatched junction bases: 5. CDR3 bases: TGTGCCAGCAGCTCTAAACAGGGGGCAAGCAATCAGCCCCAGCATTTT. Translation: CASSSKQGASNQPQHF.

This clone came up many times. The chain carries TRBV19 and TRBJ2-1; unclear D gene. Trimming removed 8 bases from V and 7 bases from J, with 12 bases in between. The CDR3 is made up of 12 amino acids. In germline, CDR1 is LNHDA, CDR2 SQIVND (reference sequence). CDR3: CASGDFKNEQFF. The CDR3 nucleotides read TGTGCCAGTGGTGACTTCAAGAATGAGCAGTTCTTC.

The V gene is TRBV12-3 or TRBV12-4, the J gene TRBJ2-7, with D tentatively TRBD1 (6 bases). This CDR3 region has 11 residues. Trimming left V 5 bases short and J 8 bases short, with 10 bases between. The CDR3 reads CASSDDRKQYF. The DNA of the CDR3 is TGTGCCAGCAGTGACGACAGGAAGCAGTACTTC.

The chain recombines TRBV19 with TRBJ1-1; weak D call: TRBD1 (6 bases). The germline gives CDR1 LNHDA, CDR2 SQIVND (reference sequence). The CDR3 runs to 14 residues. Trimming removed 5 bases at V and 3 bases at J, with 13 bases between. Here the CDR3 DNA reads TGTGCCAGTAGTTCACAGGGATGGGACACTGAAGCTTTCTTT. Amino acid sequence: CASSSQGWDTEAFF.

V gene TRBV6-5 combines with J gene TRBJ2-7; 7 bases are shared with TRBD1. CDR1 MNHEY and CDR2 SVGAGI come from the germline V gene. This CDR3 spans 13 amino acids. The V gene end was trimmed by 7 bases and the J gene end by 0 bases; junction bases not matched to a gene: 3. The CDR3 nucleotides are TGTGCCAGCACCAGGACAGGCTCCTACGAGCAGTACTTC. Its protein is CASTRTGSYEQYF.

The V gene is TRBV30, the J gene TRBJ2-1; a possible D gene is TRBD2 (6 bases). Between the trimmed V and J ends, which lost 5 bases and 0 bases, there was a span of 11 bases. From germline, CDR1 is GTSNPN and CDR2 SVGIG (reference sequence). This CDR3 is built from 14 residues. The CDR3 nucleotides read TGTGCCTGGGGGGAGGAAGTCTCCTACAATGAGCAGTTCTTC. The encoded protein is CAWGEEVSYNEQFF.

J is TRBJ2-7 and V is TRBV5-1; D may be TRBD2 (5 bases). The CDR3 length is 17 residues. Germline V gene lookup returns CDR1 SGHRS and CDR2 YFSETQ. The V end was cut by 3 bases, the J end by 2 bases, with 21 bases between. CDR3 DNA sequence: TGCGCCAGCAGCTCGATATTTAGTCGGACTTACACCTACGAGCAGTACTTC. Amino acids: CASSSIFSRTYTYEQYF.

The chain links TRBV9 to TRBJ1-2; D uncertain. The V gene lost 0 bases and the J gene lost 7 bases, with 13 bases spanning the gap. From germline, CDR1 is SGDLS and CDR2 YYNGEE. This CDR3 spans 14 amino acids. CDR3 nucleotides: TGTGCCAGCAGCGTAGTTGTGGCGGGAAGTGGCTACACCTTC. It codes for CASSVVVAGSGYTF.

The chain recombines TRBV10-2 with TRBJ2-7, with 9 bases matching TRBD2. The V segment lost 8 bases and the J segment 5 bases; nucleotides outside the gene matches: 16. CDR1 WSHSY and CDR2 SAAADI come from the germline V gene. This CDR3 contains 16 residues. The CDR3: CASSPLGAGGPHEQYF. Written as DNA, the CDR3 is TGCGCCAGCTCCCCTTTAGGGGCGGGAGGGCCCCACGAGCAGTACTTC.

The chain is built from TRBV19 and TRBJ1-5; no clear D gene. The CDR3 consists of 13 residues. Between the trimmed V and J ends, which lost 5 bases and 6 bases, there was a span of 11 bases. The V gene's germline CDR1 is LNHDA and CDR2 SQIVND (reference sequence). The CDR3 DNA follows: TGTGCCAGTAGTCTACAGTTGACTCAGCCCCAGCATTTT. Translation gives CASSLQLTQPQHF.

This clone was recorded a few times. The rearrangement joins TRBV13 to TRBJ2-1; 9 positions match TRBD1. Germline V gene lookup returns CDR1 PRHDT and CDR2 FYEKMQ (reference sequence). The length of the CDR3 is 15 residues. Trimming took 3 bases from V and 1 from J; bases not matched to a gene: 1. CDR3 in DNA: TGTGCCAGCAGCTTGACAGGGGGGTCCTACAATGAGCAGTTCTTC. It yields the protein CASSLTGGSYNEQFF.

The gene calls are TRBV3-1 (or the pseudogene TRBV3-2) and TRBJ2-7, with TRBD2 matching 14 bases. CDR3 length: 16 amino acids. In germline, CDR1 is LGHDT, CDR2 YNNKEL (reference sequence). V lost 0 bases and J lost 12; bases outside the gene matches: 10. The CDR3 DNA reads as TGTGCCAGCAGCCAAGAGACGACTAGCGGGGGGGCCAGTCGGTACTTC. Residues: CASSQETTSGGASRYF.

This rearrangement joins TRBV6-4 to TRBJ1-2; D may be TRBD1 (5 bases). The V gene lost 2 bases and the J gene lost 4 bases, with 14 bases spanning the gap. The CDR3 covers 15 residues. CDR1 is MRHNA, CDR2 SNTAGT, per germline. The CDR3 DNA sequence: TGTGCCAGCAGTGACGGTCCGGAGGGACCCTATGGCTACACCTTC. Translating gives CASSDGPEGPYGYTF.

The chain couples TRBV19 to TRBJ1-6; maybe TRBD1 (6 bases). The CDR3 has 14 residues. Germline lookup yields CDR1 LNHDA and CDR2 SQIVND (reference sequence). V lost 7 bases, J lost 7 bases, and 14 bases lay in between. CDR3 region: CASTWDTLNSPLHF. For the CDR3, the DNA is TGTGCCAGTACTTGGGACACGTTAAATTCACCCCTCCACTTT. The complete variable domain, with remaining parts taken from reference TRBV19 and TRBJ1-6, reads DGGITQSPKYLFRKEGQNVTLSCEQNLNHDAMYWYRQDPGQGLRLIYYSQIVNDFQKGDIAEGYSVSREKKESFPLTVTSAQKNPTAFYLCASTWDTLNSPLHFGNGTRLTVT.

The J gene is TRBJ2-7, the V gene TRBV7-2; 10 nucleotides align to TRBD2. CDR1 is SGHTA, CDR2 FQGNSA, per germline. Losses at the gene ends were 4 bases for V and 3 bases for J; bases not matched to a gene: 6. The CDR3 is made up of 15 amino acids. The CDR3 nucleotides are TGTGCCAGCAGCTGGCTAGCGGGAGCGGACTACGAGCAGTACTTC. This gives the protein CASSWLAGADYEQYF.

The rearrangement joins TRBV4-1 to TRBJ2-3, with 11 bases that match TRBD2. V was pared by 3 bases and J by 6 bases, with 5 bases of the junction left unmatched. Germline V gene data show CDR1 as MGHRA and CDR2 as YSYEKL. The CDR3 loop spans 15 amino acids. CDR3 region: CASSHGTSGRDTQYF. The CDR3, as DNA: TGCGCCAGCAGCCACGGGACTAGCGGAAGGGATACGCAGTATTTT.

The genes are TRBV10-3 and TRBJ2-2; 11 bases are shared with TRBD1. Trimming removed 3 bases from V and 6 bases from J; junction bases left unmatched: 3. Germline V gene lookup returns CDR1 ENHRY and CDR2 SYGVKD. The CDR3 covers 15 residues. CDR3 nucleotides: TGTGCCATCAGTGAACCGGGACAGGGGGCCGGGGAGCTGTTTTTT. Translated: CAISEPGQGAGELFF.

The chain is built from TRBV7-9 and TRBJ2-7, with TRBD2 identical over 9 bases. The germline V gene encodes CDR1 SEHNR and CDR2 FQNEAQ (reference sequence). V lost 2 bases to trimming and J lost 2 bases; unmatched junction nucleotides: 10. The CDR3 spans 17 residues. In DNA form, the CDR3 reads TGTGCCAGCAGCTTATCCTCTAGCGGGGTTGGAACCTACGAGCAGTACTTC. Residues: CASSLSSSGVGTYEQYF.

J is TRBJ2-3 and V is TRBV10-3; D may be TRBD2 (5 bases). The CDR3 is 11 amino acids. Between the trimmed V and J ends, which lost 6 bases and 5 bases, there was a span of 6 bases. Per the germline V gene, CDR1 is ENHRY and CDR2 is SYGVKD. The CDR3 coding sequence is TGTGCCATCAGGGCGGGAGATACGCAGTATTTT. Translating gives CAIRAGDTQYF.

The V and J genes are TRBV10-3 and TRBJ2-7; the D is unclear. The germline CDR1 and CDR2 sequences are ENHRY and SYGVKD. V was shortened by 6 bases and J by 2 bases, with 14 bases between the two germline ends. The CDR3 loop spans 14 amino acids. The DNA of the CDR3 is TGTGCCATCAGCAGCCTCCCAGGCCCCTACGAGCAGTACTTC. This codes for CAISSLPGPYEQYF.

Notes on this clone: One end of the junction does not line up with germline, which may come from a read error. Other nucleotide sequences in the sample specify the same CDR3. The rearrangement joins TRBV6-5 to TRBJ1-2; 8 nucleotides agree with TRBD1. The CDR3 has 16 residues. CDR1 is MNHEY and CDR2 is SVGAGI in the germline V gene. The CDR3 is CASSYSPGQVDYGYTF. The CDR3 DNA reads TGTGCCAGCAGCTACTCCCCGGGACAGGTGGACTATGGCTACACCTTC.

V gene TRBV6-5 combines with J gene TRBJ2-3, with TRBD2 matching over 7 bases. The J segment lost 8 bases and the V segment lost 0 bases, leaving 11 bases of the junction unmatched. The CDR3 length is 16 residues. The germline CDR1 and CDR2 sequences are MNHEY and SVGAGI. The CDR3: CASSYSSAGGVGTQYF. CDR3 coding DNA: TGTGCCAGCAGTTACTCGAGTGCTGGGGGGGTCGGTACGCAGTATTTT.

The V and J genes are TRBV2 and TRBJ2-7; 9 nucleotides agree with TRBD1. The germline gives CDR1 SNHLY, CDR2 FYNNEI. The length of the CDR3 is 12 residues. With V trimmed by 7 bases and J by 6 bases, 4 bases remained unmatched. Here the CDR3 DNA reads TGTGCCAGCACGGGGGACAGGGTCGAGCAGTACTTC. Amino acids: CASTGDRVEQYF.

This chain links TRBV18 with TRBJ2-1; a weak D match, TRBD2 (5 bases). The ends were cut back, 6 bases at V and 7 bases at J, with 13 bases in the middle. This CDR3 has 13 amino acids. From germline, CDR1 is KGHSH and CDR2 LQKENI. CDR3: CASSPDWENEQFF. The CDR3 DNA reads as TGTGCCAGCTCGCCGGACTGGGAAAATGAGCAGTTCTTC.

J is TRBJ2-3 and V is TRBV6-4; TRBD1 matches at 10 bases. This CDR3 has 15 amino acids. The V and J ends lost 2 bases and 4 bases, in that order; junction bases with no gene match: 3. Germline CDR1 reads MRHNA; CDR2 reads SNTAGT. CDR3 in amino acids: CASSDPGTGADTQYF. CDR3 sequence (DNA): TGTGCCAGCAGTGACCCCGGGACAGGGGCAGATACGCAGTATTTT.